A single sample gave rise to the 5 T cell receptor beta chains below, sequenced in a study of T-cell reconstitution after alpha-beta-depleted transplantation in children. Molecular barcoding with unique molecular identifiers was used for the TCRbeta library. TCRdb ran MiXCR on the PCR reads and lists one entry per CDR3 protein. Of approximately 640,000 distinct CDR3 sequences listed, around 16% were seen once; the top ten hold 0.8% to 1.1%. The sample consisted of PBMCs from the stem cell graft donor, taken from the stem cell graft. All receptors derive from a human donor who donated a stem cell graft to a child with acute myeloid leukemia.

In this sample, this clonotype turned up many times. The gene calls are TRBV20-1 and TRBJ1-5; D is possibly TRBD1 (5 bases). Deletions cut 1 base from V and 3 bases from J, with 13 bases between. This CDR3 contains 15 residues. The germline V gene encodes CDR1 DFQATT and CDR2 SNEGSKA (reference sequence). CDR3 bases: TGCAGTGCTAGAGGTGTAGGCAGGGACAATCAGCCCCAGCATTTT. Residues: CSARGVGRDNQPQHF.

This clonotype has ten or more counts. V gene TRBV20-1 combines with J gene TRBJ2-7, with TRBD1 matching 7 bases. CDR3 length: 15 amino acids. Germline lookup yields CDR1 DFQATT and CDR2 SNEGSKA (reference sequence). V lost 3 bases to trimming and J lost 2 bases; unmatched junction nucleotides: 10. This chain's CDR3 is CSASSSTGLTYEQYF. In nucleotides, the CDR3 is TGCAGTGCTAGCTCTTCGACAGGGCTTACCTACGAGCAGTACTTC.

In this sample, this clonotype turned up a few times. The genes are TRBV9 and TRBJ2-2, with D unresolved. There are 13 residues in the CDR3. Germline-derived CDR1 and CDR2 are SGDLS and YYNGEE. The germline V and J ends were trimmed by 2 bases and 3 bases, with 5 bases remaining between them. The chain's CDR3 is CASSVPDTGELFF. The DNA for the CDR3 is TGTGCCAGCAGCGTTCCCGACACCGGGGAGCTGTTTTTT.

The chain uses TRBV28 and TRBJ2-5, with D possibly being TRBD1 or TRBD2 (6 bases each). Germline values: CDR1 MDHEN, CDR2 SYDVKM. The CDR3 runs 16 residues. Trimming took 5 bases from V and 2 from J, leaving 18 bases between them. CDR3 nucleotides: TGTGCCAGCAGTACGATCCAGGGGACTTTACAAGAGACCCAGTACTTC. Translating it yields CASSTIQGTLQETQYF.

This rearrangement joins TRBV5-1 to TRBJ1-4; possibly TRBD1 for D (6 bases). Germline loops: CDR1 SGHRS, CDR2 YFSETQ. Trimming took 2 bases from V and 8 from J, leaving 16 bases between them. This CDR3 is built from 15 residues. In DNA, the CDR3 is TGCGCCAGCAGCTTACTCGGGGGGCGCGAGGAAAAACTGTTTTTT. The encoded protein is CASSLLGGREEKLFF.